The clone carrying this TCR beta chain has a count of ten or more. What it binds is not known. V gave up 5 bases and J gave up 3 bases, with 14 bases separating them. Germline CDR1 is SGHAT and CDR2 is FQNNGV. CDR3 length: 14 amino acids. Indicated time point: persistent/refractory GD, antithyroid drugs over 5 years with positive TRAb. The TCR library was made from RNA extracted from PBMCs. Patients met American Thyroid Association criteria for Graves' disease. This record belongs to a study of regulatory T cells in long-lasting Graves disease. Study results and caveats: The persistent group shared about 2,600 public clonotypes, more than the approximately 890 shared by new patients. Accuracy might have suffered from few samples.

Relying on iRepertoire HTBI primers and Arm-PCR of CDR3 regions, the team built TCR beta libraries. TCRdb fed the multiplex PCR reads into MiXCR, producing one record per CDR3 protein. The sample records roughly 490,000 distinct CDR3 sequences, about 20% being singletons. This specimen consisted of peripheral blood mononuclear cells (PBMCs), obtained when the disease was refractory, from a patient treated with antithyroid drugs. The TCR originated in a female donor with Graves disease. This sequence joins TRBV11-2 and TRBJ2-7; D gene uncertain. The CDR3 region is CASSLPDGLYEQYF. In DNA, the CDR3 is TGTGCCAGCAGCCTACCCGACGGCCTCTACGAGCAGTACTTC.